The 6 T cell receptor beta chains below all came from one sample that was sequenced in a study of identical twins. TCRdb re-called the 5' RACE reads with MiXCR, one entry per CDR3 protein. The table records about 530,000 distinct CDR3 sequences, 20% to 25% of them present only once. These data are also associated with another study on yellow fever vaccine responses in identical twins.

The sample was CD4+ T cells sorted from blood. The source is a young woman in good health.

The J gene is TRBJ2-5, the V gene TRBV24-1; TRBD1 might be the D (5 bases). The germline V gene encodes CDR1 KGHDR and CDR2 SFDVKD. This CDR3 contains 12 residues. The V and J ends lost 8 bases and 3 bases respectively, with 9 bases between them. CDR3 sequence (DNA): TGTGCCACCAAGGGGCGAGAAGAGACCCAGTACTTC. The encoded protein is CATKGREETQYF.

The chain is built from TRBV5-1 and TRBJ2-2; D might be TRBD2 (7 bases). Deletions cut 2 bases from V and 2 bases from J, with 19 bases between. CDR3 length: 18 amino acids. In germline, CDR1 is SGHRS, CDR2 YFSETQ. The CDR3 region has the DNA TGCGCCAGCAGCTTCTCGCCCTACAGGGAGGGAAACACCGGGGAGCTGTTTTTT. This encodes CASSFSPYREGNTGELFF.

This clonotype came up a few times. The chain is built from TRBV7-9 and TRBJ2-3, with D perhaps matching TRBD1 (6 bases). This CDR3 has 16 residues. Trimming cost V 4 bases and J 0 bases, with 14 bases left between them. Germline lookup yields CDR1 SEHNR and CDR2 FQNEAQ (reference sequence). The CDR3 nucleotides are TGTGCCAGCAGCTACAGGACAGTTTTTAGCACAGATACGCAGTATTTT. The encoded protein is CASSYRTVFSTDTQYF.

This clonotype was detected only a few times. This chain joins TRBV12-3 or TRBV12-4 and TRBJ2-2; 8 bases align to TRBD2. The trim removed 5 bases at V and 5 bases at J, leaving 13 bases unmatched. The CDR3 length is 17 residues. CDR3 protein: CASSIKSSGSFTGELFF. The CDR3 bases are TGTGCCAGCAGTATTAAGTCGAGCGGGAGTTTTACCGGGGAGCTGTTTTTT.

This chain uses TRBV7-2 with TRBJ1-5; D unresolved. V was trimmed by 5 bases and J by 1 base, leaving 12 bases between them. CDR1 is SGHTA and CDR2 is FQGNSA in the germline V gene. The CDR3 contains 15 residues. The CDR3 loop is CASSRVVVSNQPQHF. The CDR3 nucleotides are TGTGCCAGCAGCCGAGTGGTCGTAAGCAATCAGCCCCAGCATTTT.

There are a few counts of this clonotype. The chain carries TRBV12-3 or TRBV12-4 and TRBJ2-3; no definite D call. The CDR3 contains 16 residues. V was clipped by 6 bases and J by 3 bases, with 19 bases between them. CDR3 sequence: CASRYRHVLSTDTQYF. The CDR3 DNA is TGTGCCAGCAGATATAGACACGTTCTTAGTACAGATACGCAGTATTTT.